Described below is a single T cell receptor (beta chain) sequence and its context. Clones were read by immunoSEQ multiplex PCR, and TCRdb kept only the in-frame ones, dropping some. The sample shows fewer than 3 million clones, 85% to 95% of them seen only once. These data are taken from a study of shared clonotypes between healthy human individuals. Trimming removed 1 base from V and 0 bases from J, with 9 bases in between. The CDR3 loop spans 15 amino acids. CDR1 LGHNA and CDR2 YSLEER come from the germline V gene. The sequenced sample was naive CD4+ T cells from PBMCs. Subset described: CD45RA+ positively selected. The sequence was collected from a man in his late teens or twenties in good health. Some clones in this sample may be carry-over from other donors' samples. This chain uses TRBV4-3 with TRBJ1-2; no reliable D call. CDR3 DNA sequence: TGCGCCAGCAGCCAAGTATACAGCTCTAACTATGGCTACACCTTC. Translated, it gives CASSQVYSSNYGYTF.